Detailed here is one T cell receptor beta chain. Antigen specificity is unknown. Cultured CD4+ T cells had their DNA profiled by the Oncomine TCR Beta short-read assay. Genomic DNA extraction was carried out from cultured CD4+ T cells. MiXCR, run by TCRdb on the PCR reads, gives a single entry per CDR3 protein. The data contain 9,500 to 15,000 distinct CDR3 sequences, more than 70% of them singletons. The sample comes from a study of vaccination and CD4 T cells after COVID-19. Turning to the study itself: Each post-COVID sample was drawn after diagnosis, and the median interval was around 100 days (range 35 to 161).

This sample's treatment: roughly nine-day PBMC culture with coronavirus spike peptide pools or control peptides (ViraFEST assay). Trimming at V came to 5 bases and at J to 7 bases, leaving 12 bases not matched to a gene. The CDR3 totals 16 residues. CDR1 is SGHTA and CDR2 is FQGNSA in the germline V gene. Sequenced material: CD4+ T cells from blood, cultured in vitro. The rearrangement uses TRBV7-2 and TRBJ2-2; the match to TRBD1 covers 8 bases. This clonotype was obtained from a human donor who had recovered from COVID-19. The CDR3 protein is CASSRDRGRSSGELFF. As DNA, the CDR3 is TGTGCCAGCAGCCGTGACAGGGGACGGTCCAGCGGGGAGCTGTTTTTT.